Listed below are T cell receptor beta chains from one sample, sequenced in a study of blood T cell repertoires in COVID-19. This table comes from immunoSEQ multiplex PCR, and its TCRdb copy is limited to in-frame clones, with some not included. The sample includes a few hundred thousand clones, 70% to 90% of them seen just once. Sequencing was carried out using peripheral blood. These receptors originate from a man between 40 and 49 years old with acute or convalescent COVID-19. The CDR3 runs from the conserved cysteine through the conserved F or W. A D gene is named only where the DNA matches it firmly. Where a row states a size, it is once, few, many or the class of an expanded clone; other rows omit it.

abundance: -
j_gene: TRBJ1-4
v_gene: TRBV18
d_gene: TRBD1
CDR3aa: CASSPGQDNEKLFF
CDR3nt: TGTGCCAGCTCACCGGGACAGGACAATGAAAAACTGTTTTTT

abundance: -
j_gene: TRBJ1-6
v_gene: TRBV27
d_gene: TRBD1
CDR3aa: CASSSLGTAGVSVTLHF
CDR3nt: TGTGCCAGCAGTTCGCTGGGGACAGCAGGTGTCTCCGTCACCCTCCACTTT

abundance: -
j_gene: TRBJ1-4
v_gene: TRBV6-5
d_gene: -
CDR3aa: CASSYFQAQGKLFF
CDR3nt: TGTGCCAGCAGTTACTTTCAGGCTCAGGGAAAACTGTTTTTT

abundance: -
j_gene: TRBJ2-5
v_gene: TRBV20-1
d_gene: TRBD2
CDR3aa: CSASSDDAGAGGRKTQYF
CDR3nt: TGCAGTGCTAGTTCAGACGACGCCGGGGCGGGGGGGCGGAAGACCCAGTACTTC

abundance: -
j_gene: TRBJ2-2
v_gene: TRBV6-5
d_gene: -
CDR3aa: CASSYSRAMNTGELFF
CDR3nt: TGTGCCAGCAGTTACTCGAGGGCCATGAACACCGGGGAGCTGTTTTTT

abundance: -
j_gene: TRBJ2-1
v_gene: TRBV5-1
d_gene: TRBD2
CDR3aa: CASSSNPGTSGYNEQFF
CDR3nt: TGCGCCAGCAGCTCCAACCCCGGGACTAGCGGATACAATGAGCAGTTCTTC

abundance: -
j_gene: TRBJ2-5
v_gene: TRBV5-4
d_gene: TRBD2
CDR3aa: CASSLGGFGGREETQYF
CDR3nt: TGTGCCAGCAGCTTGGGAGGGTTCGGTGGGAGGGAAGAGACCCAGTACTTC

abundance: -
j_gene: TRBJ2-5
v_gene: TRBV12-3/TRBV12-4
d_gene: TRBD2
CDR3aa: CASSFGGETQYF
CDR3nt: TGTGCCAGCAGTTTCGGGGGGGAGACCCAGTACTTC

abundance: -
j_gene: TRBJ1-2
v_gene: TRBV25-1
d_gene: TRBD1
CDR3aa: CASSDSPGQGGYGYTF
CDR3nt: TGTGCCAGCAGTGATTCGCCGGGACAGGGAGGTTATGGCTACACCTTC

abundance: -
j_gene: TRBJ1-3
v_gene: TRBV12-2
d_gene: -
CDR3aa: CASRLAGGSGNTIYF
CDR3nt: TGTGCAAGTCGCTTAGCGGGAGGGTCTGGAAACACCATATATTTT

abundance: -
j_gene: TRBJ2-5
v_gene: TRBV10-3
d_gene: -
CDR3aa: CAISDSNPGEIQETQYF
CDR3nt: TGTGCCATCAGTGACTCGAATCCGGGAGAGATCCAAGAGACCCAGTACTTC

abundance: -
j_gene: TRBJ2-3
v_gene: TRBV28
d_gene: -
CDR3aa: CASSSLRSVHTDTQYF
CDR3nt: TGTGCCAGCAGCTCCCTAAGGAGCGTGCACACAGATACGCAGTATTTT

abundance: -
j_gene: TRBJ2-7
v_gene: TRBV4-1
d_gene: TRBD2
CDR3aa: CASSRSGTSSYEQYF
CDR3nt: TGCGCCAGCAGCCGATCCGGGACTAGCTCTTACGAGCAGTACTTC

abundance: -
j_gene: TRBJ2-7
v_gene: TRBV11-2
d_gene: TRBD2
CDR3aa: CASSPGLAYEQYF
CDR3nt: TGTGCCAGCAGCCCAGGACTAGCGTACGAGCAGTACTTC

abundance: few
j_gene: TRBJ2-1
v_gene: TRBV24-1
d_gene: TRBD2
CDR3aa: CATSAGVPGTSGRNEQFF
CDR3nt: TGTGCCACCAGTGCCGGGGTACCGGGGACTAGCGGGAGAAATGAGCAGTTCTTC

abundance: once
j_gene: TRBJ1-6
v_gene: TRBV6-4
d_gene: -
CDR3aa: CASTTPGVSNSPLHF
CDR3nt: TGTGCCAGCACCACCCCGGGAGTTTCAAATTCACCCCTCCACTTT

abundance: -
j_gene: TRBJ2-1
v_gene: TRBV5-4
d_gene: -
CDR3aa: CASSLDFNEQFF
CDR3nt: TGTGCCAGCAGCTTAGACTTCAATGAGCAGTTCTTC

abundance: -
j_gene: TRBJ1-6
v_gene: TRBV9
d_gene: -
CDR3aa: CASSAGGESYNSPLHF
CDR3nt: TGTGCCAGCAGCGCCGGGGGGGAATCCTATAATTCACCCCTCCACTTT

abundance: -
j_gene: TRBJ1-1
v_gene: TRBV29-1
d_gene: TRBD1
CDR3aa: CSAGTGADTEAFF
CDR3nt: TGCAGCGCTGGGACAGGGGCGGACACTGAAGCTTTCTTT

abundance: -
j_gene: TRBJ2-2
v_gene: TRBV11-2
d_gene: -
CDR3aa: CAIRDRALAGAGTGELFF
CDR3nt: TGTGCCATCCGGGACAGGGCTCTAGCGGGAGCGGGCACCGGGGAGCTGTTTTTT

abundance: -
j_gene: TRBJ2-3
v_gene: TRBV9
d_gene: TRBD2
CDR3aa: CASSVGFATSGTPDTQYF
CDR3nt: TGTGCCAGCAGCGTCGGATTTGCGACTAGCGGGACCCCAGATACGCAGTATTTT

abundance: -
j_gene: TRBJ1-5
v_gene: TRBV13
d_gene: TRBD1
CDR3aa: CASSSRQGQQPQHF
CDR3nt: TGTGCCAGCAGCTCTCGACAGGGTCAGCAGCCCCAGCATTTT

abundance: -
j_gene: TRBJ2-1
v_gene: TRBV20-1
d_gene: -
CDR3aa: CSAYIREQFF
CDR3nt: TGCAGTGCCTATATCCGTGAGCAGTTCTTC

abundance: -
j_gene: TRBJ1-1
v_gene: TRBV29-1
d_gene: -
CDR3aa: CSVERESGTEAFF
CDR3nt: TGCAGCGTTGAACGAGAGAGCGGGACTGAAGCTTTCTTT